The subject of this entry is one T cell receptor (beta chain). This PCR relied on a set of 60 Vbeta primers and 13 Jbeta primers. The data were produced by immunoSEQ multiplex PCR, yet TCRdb's version contains in-frame clones alone and is incomplete. This listing includes roughly 120,000 clones. These data belong to a study of cytomegalovirus exposure and HLA in healthy donors. This sequence was found in a man aged 35 to 55 in good health and CMV-seronegative. What was sequenced was PBMCs.

The DNA for the CDR3 is TGTGCCAGCAGCCGGACAGCAACTAATGAAAAACTGTTTTTT. This sequence encodes CASSRTATNEKLFF. The rearrangement uses TRBV5-4 and TRBJ1-4; perhaps TRBD1 as D (6 bases). Germline lookup yields CDR1 SGHNT and CDR2 YYREEE (reference sequence). Trimming cost V 4 bases and J 0 bases, with 7 bases left between them. The length of the CDR3 is 14 residues.